This T cell receptor beta chain stems from a study of blood T cells in healthy people across ages. Regarding this clonotype: Antigen: not known. The junction differs from germline at one of its ends, possibly a read error.

Study results and caveats: Without sorted subsets, naive and antigen-experienced compartments could not be conclusively compared. More naive CD4+ cells and higher diversity were found in long-lived than in aged donors.

This CDR3 has 15 residues. Per the germline V gene, CDR1 is DFQATT and CDR2 is SNEGSKA (reference sequence). It was with a sample-barcoded 5' primer and a J-beta primer mix that a second PCR of about 7 to 12 cycles was run. TCRdb called the 5' RACE reads again in MiXCR, with one record for every CDR3 protein. This table has 890,000 or so distinct CDR3 sequences, 62% appearing once. Sequenced input: blood. The TCR was taken from a man aged 30 to 45 in good health. The chain uses TRBV20-1 and TRBJ1-2; 10 positions agree with TRBD1. The CDR3 reads CSARGPDRGIGGYTF. Written as DNA, the CDR3 is TGCAGTGCTAGAGGTCCGGACAGGGGGATCGGAGGCTACACCTTT.